Listed below are T cell receptor beta chains from one sample, sequenced in a study of CD8+CD57+ T cells in acquired aplastic anemia. MiXCR was run by TCRdb on the reads, yielding one entry per CDR3 protein. Among hundreds of thousands of distinct CDR3 sequences listed, around half were seen once. Source material: sorted CD4+, CD8+, or CD8+CD57+ T cells (not recorded which) from PBMCs. The origin of the receptors is a human donor with aplastic anemia. Both conserved end residues are part of each CDR3. D genes are given only for firm matches.

d_gene: TRBD1; v_gene: TRBV7-3; j_gene: TRBJ2-7; CDR3aa: CASSLIFGQGYEQYF
d_gene: TRBD2; v_gene: TRBV9; j_gene: TRBJ2-2; CDR3aa: CASSVGAGAGELFF
d_gene: TRBD1; v_gene: TRBV9; j_gene: TRBJ1-6; CDR3aa: CASSERQGDSPLHF
d_gene: NA; v_gene: TRBV11-2; j_gene: TRBJ2-2; CDR3aa: CASSTLGGRSPFGELFF
d_gene: TRBD1; v_gene: TRBV20-1; j_gene: TRBJ2-7; CDR3aa: CSARAHRPRDRTSSYEQYF
d_gene: NA; v_gene: TRBV4-3; j_gene: TRBJ2-4; CDR3aa: CASSPDSENIQYF
d_gene: TRBD1; v_gene: TRBV5-6; j_gene: TRBJ1-1; CDR3aa: CASSLGDSILLEAFF
d_gene: TRBD1; v_gene: TRBV12-5; j_gene: TRBJ1-5; CDR3aa: CASGLGTGPNQPQHF
d_gene: NA; v_gene: TRBV7-9; j_gene: TRBJ2-3; CDR3aa: CASSSTDSDYTDTQYF
d_gene: NA; v_gene: TRBV10-3; j_gene: TRBJ2-3; CDR3aa: CAISEWGLDTDTQYF
d_gene: NA; v_gene: TRBV15; j_gene: TRBJ1-1; CDR3aa: CATSRTWTDRLNTEAFF
d_gene: NA; v_gene: TRBV5-1; j_gene: TRBJ1-4; CDR3aa: CASSRGPTNEKLFF
d_gene: TRBD2; v_gene: TRBV9; j_gene: TRBJ2-3; CDR3aa: CASTSGGLPGDTQYF
d_gene: NA; v_gene: TRBV29-1; j_gene: TRBJ1-1; CDR3aa: CSVFGTEAFF
d_gene: TRBD2; v_gene: TRBV20-1; j_gene: TRBJ2-7; CDR3aa: CSARGLASYEQYF
d_gene: NA; v_gene: TRBV30; j_gene: TRBJ1-5; CDR3aa: CAWRGRDQGLNQPQHF
d_gene: NA; v_gene: TRBV4-1; j_gene: TRBJ1-2; CDR3aa: CASSQEGSLYGYTF
d_gene: TRBD1; v_gene: TRBV7-9; j_gene: TRBJ1-2; CDR3aa: CASSSGTAHYYGYTF
d_gene: NA; v_gene: TRBV9; j_gene: TRBJ2-5; CDR3aa: CASSVREGSETQYF
d_gene: TRBD1; v_gene: TRBV15; j_gene: TRBJ2-1; CDR3aa: CATTQPSGQGETSSYNEQFF
d_gene: NA; v_gene: TRBV27; j_gene: TRBJ2-7; CDR3aa: CASSPSTLYEQYF
d_gene: NA; v_gene: TRBV19; j_gene: TRBJ2-7; CDR3aa: CASSGPQEPYEQYF
d_gene: NA; v_gene: TRBV15; j_gene: TRBJ2-3; CDR3aa: CAISTGSETDTQYF
d_gene: NA; v_gene: TRBV7-2; j_gene: TRBJ2-7; CDR3aa: CASSHQGDDEQYF
d_gene: NA; v_gene: TRBV20-1; j_gene: TRBJ2-1; CDR3aa: CSANSGTSGNNEQFF
d_gene: NA; v_gene: TRBV12-3/TRBV12-4; j_gene: TRBJ1-1; CDR3aa: CASKPLDLGNTEAFF
d_gene: NA; v_gene: TRBV7-3; j_gene: TRBJ1-2; CDR3aa: CASSPTQVGYTF
d_gene: TRBD2; v_gene: TRBV13; j_gene: TRBJ2-7; CDR3aa: CASSFLAGVSHEQYF
d_gene: NA; v_gene: TRBV29-1; j_gene: TRBJ2-1; CDR3aa: CSVDLDNYNEQFF
d_gene: NA; v_gene: TRBV19; j_gene: TRBJ1-1; CDR3aa: CASSYSWGNTEAFF
d_gene: NA; v_gene: TRBV5-1; j_gene: TRBJ1-4; CDR3aa: CASSLAEQTEKLFF
d_gene: NA; v_gene: TRBV11-1; j_gene: TRBJ2-3; CDR3aa: CASSRTRPGAILTDTQYF
d_gene: NA; v_gene: TRBV30; j_gene: TRBJ1-1; CDR3aa: CAWTAGREAFF
d_gene: TRBD2; v_gene: TRBV7-3; j_gene: TRBJ2-7; CDR3aa: CASSPIAGATYEQYF
d_gene: TRBD1; v_gene: TRBV7-2; j_gene: TRBJ2-7; CDR3aa: CASSYAGTASYEQYF
d_gene: TRBD1; v_gene: TRBV6-6; j_gene: TRBJ1-5; CDR3aa: CASSPEGTGVNQPQHF
d_gene: NA; v_gene: TRBV19; j_gene: TRBJ2-6; CDR3aa: CASTSGGTGYYSGANVLTF
d_gene: TRBD2; v_gene: TRBV20-1; j_gene: TRBJ2-3; CDR3aa: CSARAEGLAVVADTQYF
d_gene: TRBD1; v_gene: TRBV7-9; j_gene: TRBJ1-2; CDR3aa: CASSLKGARGRDGYTF
d_gene: TRBD2; v_gene: TRBV11-2; j_gene: TRBJ2-1; CDR3aa: CASSFLSGRGGEQFF
d_gene: NA; v_gene: TRBV5-1; j_gene: TRBJ2-7; CDR3aa: CASSLLSCEQYF
d_gene: NA; v_gene: TRBV27; j_gene: TRBJ2-1; CDR3aa: CASTRGGSYNEQFF
d_gene: NA; v_gene: TRBV7-6; j_gene: TRBJ2-7; CDR3aa: CASKPETGSTEQYF
d_gene: TRBD1; v_gene: TRBV6-1; j_gene: TRBJ2-5; CDR3aa: CASSPTGAQETQYF
d_gene: TRBD2; v_gene: TRBV7-2; j_gene: TRBJ2-3; CDR3aa: CASSLALLAGGWDTQYF